Shown below are 24 T cell receptor beta chains from a single sample sequenced in a study of T cell responses to AZD1222 COVID-19 vaccine. Clones were sequenced by immunoSEQ multiplex PCR, and TCRdb holds only the in-frame ones, with some missing. Here the sample spans 200,000 or so clones, 85% to 90% being singletons. Material: peripheral blood, obtained on day 0 of AZD1222 vaccination. The receptors were gathered from an adult in good health.

This clone was detected only a few times. This rearrangement joins TRBV5-5 to TRBJ2-7; 7 bases fit TRBD1. Germline values: CDR1 SGHKS, CDR2 YYEKEE (reference sequence). The J segment lost 0 bases and the V segment lost 4 bases, leaving 22 bases of the junction unmatched. The CDR3 consists of 20 residues. CDR3 in amino acids: CASSDDLRDRILRTSYEQYF. The CDR3, as DNA: TGTGCCAGCAGCGACGATCTCCGGGACAGAATACTCCGAACCTCCTACGAGCAGTACTTC.

The gene calls are TRBV5-6 and TRBJ1-4; D may be TRBD1 (5 bases). V dropped 4 bases and J dropped 5 bases, with 9 bases sitting between them. The CDR3 length is 13 residues. CDR1 SGHDT and CDR2 YYEEEE come from the germline V gene. The CDR3 nucleotides read TGTGCCAGCAGCGGGACCTCGAATGAAAAACTGTTTTTT. Protein sequence: CASSGTSNEKLFF.

In this sample, this clone turned up once. The rearrangement joins TRBV7-2 to TRBJ2-3; 8 bases match TRBD2. V was pared by 5 bases and J by 2 bases, with 9 bases of the junction left unmatched. This CDR3 has 16 amino acids. Germline-derived CDR1 and CDR2 are SGHTA and FQGNSA. CDR3 in DNA: TGTGCCAGCAGCGACTCCTACGGGAGGGCCACAGATACGCAGTATTTT. As protein: CASSDSYGRATDTQYF. Together with reference TRBV7-2 and TRBJ2-3, the CDR3 gives the full variable domain: GAGVSQSPSNKVTEKGKDVELRCDPISGHTALYWYRQSLGQGLEFLIYFQGNSAPDKSGLPSDRFSAERTGGSVSTLTIQRTQQEDSAVYLCASSDSYGRATDTQYFGPGTRLTVL.

V is TRBV29-1 and J is TRBJ2-2; D gene unclear. Germline CDR1 is SQVTM and CDR2 is ANQGSEA. Trimming left V 3 bases short and J 7 bases short, with 12 bases between. This CDR3 comprises 13 residues. The CDR3 is CSVEGPGDGELFF. CDR3 in DNA: TGCAGCGTTGAGGGTCCGGGCGACGGGGAGCTGTTTTTT.

This chain uses TRBV4-3 with TRBJ2-7; no firm D call. V shed 0 bases and J shed 2 bases, with 11 bases lying between them. CDR3 length equals 15 residues. Germline lookup yields CDR1 LGHNA and CDR2 YSLEER. CDR3 loop: CASSQDRNTAYEQYF. The DNA of the CDR3 is TGCGCCAGCAGCCAAGATCGGAACACAGCCTACGAGCAGTACTTC.

The chain combines TRBV7-2 with TRBJ1-1; D perhaps matches TRBD1 (5 bases). With 3 bases removed from V and 2 bases from J, the gap between germline ends came to 13 bases. This CDR3 comprises 15 residues. CDR1 SGHTA and CDR2 FQGNSA come from the germline V gene. The CDR3 protein is CASSLSSGLNTEAFF. In DNA form, the CDR3 reads TGTGCCAGCAGCTTGTCCTCGGGACTAAACACTGAAGCTTTCTTT.

The gene calls are TRBV2 and TRBJ1-1; TRBD1 matches 8 bases. Trimming removed 6 bases from V and 1 base from J; junction bases left unmatched: 7. Germline CDR1 SNHLY, CDR2 FYNNEI. This CDR3 has 15 amino acids. CDR3 bases: TGTGCCAGCAGGGGACGACAGGGGACGAACACTGAAGCTTTCTTT. Its translation: CASRGRQGTNTEAFF.

The chain couples TRBV30 to TRBJ1-3; the D is unclear. The germline V gene encodes CDR1 GTSNPN and CDR2 SVGIG (reference sequence). Trimming took off 1 base at V and 0 bases at J, with 4 bases between the two ends. CDR3 length: 13 amino acids. CDR3 coding DNA: TGTGCCTGGAGTGGGTCCTCTGGAAACACCATATATTTT. This gives the protein CAWSGSSGNTIYF.

This chain joins TRBV5-4 and TRBJ2-5; D is perhaps TRBD1 or TRBD2 (5 bases each). The CDR3 length is 15 residues. The germline CDR1 and CDR2 sequences are SGHNT and YYREEE (reference sequence). V was trimmed by 0 bases and J by 3 bases, leaving 12 bases between them. The CDR3 here is CASSLDLAGKETQYF. CDR3 nucleotide sequence: TGTGCCAGCAGCTTGGATCTAGCAGGGAAAGAGACCCAGTACTTC.

The chain couples TRBV6-5 to TRBJ2-7; 9 bases align to TRBD1. The trim removed 6 bases at V and 2 bases at J, leaving 8 bases unmatched. CDR3 size: 15 residues. Germline-derived CDR1 and CDR2 are MNHEY and SVGAGI. Here the CDR3 DNA reads TGTGCCAGCAGGACGCCCGGGACAGGGACCTACGAGCAGTACTTC. This encodes CASRTPGTGTYEQYF.

The CDR3 is CASRPRASVSYEQYF. The CDR3 DNA reads as TGTGCCAGTAGACCACGGGCTAGCGTTAGCTACGAGCAGTACTTC. The chain has TRBV19 and TRBJ2-7; D possibly corresponds to TRBD2 (6 bases). Between the trimmed V and J ends, which lost 6 bases and 3 bases, there was a span of 18 bases. The CDR3 sequence is 15 residues long. The V gene's germline CDR1 is LNHDA and CDR2 SQIVND (reference sequence).

This chain connects TRBV11-2 to TRBJ2-5; no clear D gene. Trimming pared 5 bases from V and 0 bases from J, leaving 4 bases between. CDR1 is SGHAT, CDR2 FQNNGV, per germline. The CDR3 spans 12 residues. The DNA of the CDR3 is TGTGCCAGCAGCACTAACCAAGAGACCCAGTACTTC. Amino acid sequence: CASSTNQETQYF.

This clone was seen a few times. V gene TRBV28 combines with J gene TRBJ1-6; 7 bases are a match to TRBD1. The CDR3 consists of 15 residues. The V segment lost 5 bases and the J segment 9 bases; nucleotides outside the gene matches: 10. Germline V gives CDR1 MDHEN, CDR2 SYDVKM. The CDR3 protein is CASSGTTGFGSPLHF. As DNA, the CDR3 is TGTGCCAGCAGTGGAACGACAGGGTTTGGTTCACCCCTCCACTTT.

This clone was counted between two and nine times. The chain links TRBV27 to TRBJ1-6; no definite D call. Germline V gene sequence: CDR1 MNHEY, CDR2 SMNVEV (reference sequence). V gave up 5 bases and J gave up 0 bases, with 20 bases separating them. This CDR3 spans 19 amino acids. The CDR3 bases are TGTGCCAGCAGTAATTTAAAGGGCGTAGGGAGCTCCTATAATTCACCCCTCCACTTT. As protein: CASSNLKGVGSSYNSPLHF.

This clone was found a few times. DNA for the CDR3: TGTGCCAGCAGTAGGGGCGAGGGAACAGATACGCAGTATTTT. Translation: CASSRGEGTDTQYF. The J gene is TRBJ2-3, the V gene TRBV6-5; D is perhaps TRBD1 or TRBD2 (5 bases each). Germline V gives CDR1 MNHEY, CDR2 SVGAGI. V was cut by 5 bases and J by 3 bases, with 12 bases left in between. This CDR3 is 14 amino acids long.

This clone was seen just once. The chain has TRBV7-8 and TRBJ2-2; D is ambiguous. Trimming shortened V by 6 bases and J by 7 bases, and 21 bases separated the two germline ends. CDR3 length equals 16 residues. The germline gives CDR1 SGHVS, CDR2 FQNEAQ. CDR3 sequence reads: CASSQTNLGPGGELFF. The CDR3, as DNA: TGTGCCAGCAGTCAAACTAACCTCGGACCGGGCGGGGAGCTGTTTTTT. Variable domain in full (rest from reference TRBV7-8 and TRBJ2-2): GAGVSQSPRYKVAKRGQDVALRCDPISGHVSLFWYQQALGQGPEFLTYFQNEAQLDKSGLPSDRFFAERPEGSVSTLKIQRTQQEDSAVYLCASSQTNLGPGGELFFGEGSRLTVL.

The chain combines TRBV6-2 or TRBV6-3 with TRBJ1-5; 9 bases align to TRBD1. The germline CDR1 and CDR2 sequences are MNHEY and SVGEGT. V shed 6 bases, J shed 6 bases, and the junction held 3 bases outside the gene matches. CDR3 length equals 13 residues. Written as DNA, the CDR3 is TGTGCCAGCAGCAGACAGGGGGGTCAGCCCCAGCATTTT. This codes for CASSRQGGQPQHF.

The chain couples TRBV28 to TRBJ1-6; D may be TRBD1 (5 bases). The CDR3 has 17 amino acids. Germline assignment: CDR1 MDHEN and CDR2 SYDVKM. The V end was cut by 3 bases, the J end by 7 bases, with 19 bases between. Here the CDR3 DNA reads TGTGCCAGCAGTTTGGGACCCAATCCAAGGTCCAATTCACCCCTCCACTTT. It specifies CASSLGPNPRSNSPLHF.

The rearrangement joins TRBV5-1 to TRBJ2-4; no clear D. CDR3 size: 13 residues. Deletions cut 0 bases from V and 6 bases from J, with 7 bases between. Germline V gene data show CDR1 as SGHRS and CDR2 as YFSETQ. The CDR3 coding sequence is TGCGCCAGCAGCTTGGCGAGTAGAAACATTCAGTACTTC. Protein: CASSLASRNIQYF.

J is TRBJ1-4 and V is TRBV28, with TRBD1 matching 9 bases. Trimming removed 6 bases from V and 6 bases from J; junction bases left unmatched: 2. Per the germline V gene, CDR1 is MDHEN and CDR2 is SYDVKM. The CDR3 has 13 residues. Here the CDR3 DNA reads TGTGCCAGCAGGGGACAGGGCTATGAAAAACTGTTTTTT. Its translation: CASRGQGYEKLFF. Filled out from reference TRBV28 and TRBJ1-4, the complete variable domain reads DVKVTQSSRYLVKRTGEKVFLECVQDMDHENMFWYRQDPGLGLRLIYFSYDVKMKEKGDIPEGYSVSREKKERFSLILESASTNQTSMYLCASRGQGYEKLFFGSGTQLSVL.

The chain recombines TRBV25-1 with TRBJ1-6; the match to TRBD1 covers 9 bases. Germline loops: CDR1 MGHDK, CDR2 SYGVNS. This CDR3 has 14 amino acids. The V and J ends lost 8 bases and 8 bases, in that order; junction bases with no gene match: 7. The CDR3 loop reads CASSQGASDSPLHF. CDR3 sequence (DNA): TGTGCCAGCTCACAGGGGGCGTCTGATTCACCCCTCCACTTT.

By its share, this clone is medium-sized. V is TRBV5-4 and J is TRBJ1-2; possible D gene TRBD1, 6 bases. The CDR3 extends over 14 amino acids. Germline values: CDR1 SGHNT, CDR2 YYREEE (reference sequence). Trimming stripped 0 bases from V and 8 bases from J, with 14 bases between. In DNA, the CDR3 is TGTGCCAGCAGCTTGGAAGGGGCTCAGGGGGGCTACACCTTC. Its protein product is CASSLEGAQGGYTF.

This clone was counted a single time. V gene TRBV6-2 or TRBV6-3 combines with J gene TRBJ2-7, with 11 bases fitting TRBD2. The CDR3 runs to 15 residues. Losses at the gene ends were 6 bases for V and 1 base for J; bases not matched to a gene: 5. Germline CDR1 is MNHEY and CDR2 is SVGEGT. CDR3 bases: TGTGCCAGCAGCCCACGACTAGCGGGATCCTACGAGCAGTACTTC. This encodes CASSPRLAGSYEQYF.

The rearrangement uses TRBV12-3 or TRBV12-4 and TRBJ2-7, with TRBD2 as a possible D gene (5 bases). The V gene lost 3 bases and the J gene lost 8 bases, with 11 bases spanning the gap. The CDR3 sequence is 12 residues long. The CDR3 DNA follows: TGTGCCAGCAGTTTTTCGAGGGCTCAGCAGTACTTC. This gives the protein CASSFSRAQQYF.